This TCR beta chain was obtained from a study of blood T cell repertoires in COVID-19. CDR3 length equals 14 residues. Germline CDR1 is SGHNT and CDR2 is YENEEA. V was trimmed by 2 bases and J by 0 bases, leaving 7 bases between them. Method: immunoSEQ multiplex PCR; TCRdb's copy keeps in-frame clones and lacks some. This table has roughly 200,000 clones, roughly nine tenths appearing once. What was sequenced was peripheral blood. The clonotype was recovered from a woman between 50 and 59 years old with COVID-19, enrolled during active disease. The rearrangement uses TRBV11-3 and TRBJ1-2; no clear D. CDR3 sequence reads: CASSLKAPNYGYTF. The CDR3 DNA reads TGTGCCAGCAGCTTAAAAGCGCCTAACTATGGCTACACCTTC.